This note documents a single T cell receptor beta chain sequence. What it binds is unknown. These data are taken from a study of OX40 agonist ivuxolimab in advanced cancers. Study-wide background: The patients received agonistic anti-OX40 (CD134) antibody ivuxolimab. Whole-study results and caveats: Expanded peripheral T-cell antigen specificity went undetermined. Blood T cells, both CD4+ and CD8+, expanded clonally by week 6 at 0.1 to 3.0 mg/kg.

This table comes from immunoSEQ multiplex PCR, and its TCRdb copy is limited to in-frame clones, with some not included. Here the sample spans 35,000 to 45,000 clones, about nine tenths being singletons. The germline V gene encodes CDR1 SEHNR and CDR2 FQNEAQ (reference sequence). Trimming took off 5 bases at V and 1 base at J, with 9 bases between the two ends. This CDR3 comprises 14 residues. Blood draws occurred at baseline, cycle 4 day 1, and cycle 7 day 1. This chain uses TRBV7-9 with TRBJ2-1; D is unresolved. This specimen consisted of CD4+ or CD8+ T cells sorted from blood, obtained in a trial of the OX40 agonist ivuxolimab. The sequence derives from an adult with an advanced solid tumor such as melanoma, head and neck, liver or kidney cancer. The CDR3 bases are TGTGCCAGCAGCGGTACACCTTCCTACAATGAGCAGTTCTTC. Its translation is CASSGTPSYNEQFF.